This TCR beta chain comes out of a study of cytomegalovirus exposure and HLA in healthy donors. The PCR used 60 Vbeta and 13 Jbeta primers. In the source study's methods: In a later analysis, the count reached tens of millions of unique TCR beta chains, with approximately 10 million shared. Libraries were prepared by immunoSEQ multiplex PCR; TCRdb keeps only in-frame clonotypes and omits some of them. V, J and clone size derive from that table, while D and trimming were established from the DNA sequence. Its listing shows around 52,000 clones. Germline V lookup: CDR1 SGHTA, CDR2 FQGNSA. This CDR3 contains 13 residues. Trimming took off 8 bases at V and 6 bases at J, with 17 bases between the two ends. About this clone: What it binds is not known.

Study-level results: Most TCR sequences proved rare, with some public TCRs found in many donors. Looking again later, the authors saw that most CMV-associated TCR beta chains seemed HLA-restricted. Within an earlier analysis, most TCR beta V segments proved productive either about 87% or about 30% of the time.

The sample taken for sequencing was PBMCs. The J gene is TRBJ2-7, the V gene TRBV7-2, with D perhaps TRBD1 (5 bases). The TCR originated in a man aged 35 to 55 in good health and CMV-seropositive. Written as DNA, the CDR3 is TGTGCCAGCTCCAAGATCCAGGGTAGCGAGCAGTACTTC. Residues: CASSKIQGSEQYF.